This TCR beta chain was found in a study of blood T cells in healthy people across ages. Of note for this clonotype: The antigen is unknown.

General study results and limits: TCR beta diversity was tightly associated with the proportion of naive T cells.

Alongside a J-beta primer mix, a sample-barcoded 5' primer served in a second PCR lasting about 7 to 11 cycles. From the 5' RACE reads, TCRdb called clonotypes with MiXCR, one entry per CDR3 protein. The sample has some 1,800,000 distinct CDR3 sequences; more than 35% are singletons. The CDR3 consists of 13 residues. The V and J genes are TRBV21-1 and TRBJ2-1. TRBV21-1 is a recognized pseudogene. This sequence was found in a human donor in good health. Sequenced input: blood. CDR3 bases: TGTGCCAGCAGCACGAAGACCAGGAATGAGCAGTTCTTC. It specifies CASSTKTRNEQFF.